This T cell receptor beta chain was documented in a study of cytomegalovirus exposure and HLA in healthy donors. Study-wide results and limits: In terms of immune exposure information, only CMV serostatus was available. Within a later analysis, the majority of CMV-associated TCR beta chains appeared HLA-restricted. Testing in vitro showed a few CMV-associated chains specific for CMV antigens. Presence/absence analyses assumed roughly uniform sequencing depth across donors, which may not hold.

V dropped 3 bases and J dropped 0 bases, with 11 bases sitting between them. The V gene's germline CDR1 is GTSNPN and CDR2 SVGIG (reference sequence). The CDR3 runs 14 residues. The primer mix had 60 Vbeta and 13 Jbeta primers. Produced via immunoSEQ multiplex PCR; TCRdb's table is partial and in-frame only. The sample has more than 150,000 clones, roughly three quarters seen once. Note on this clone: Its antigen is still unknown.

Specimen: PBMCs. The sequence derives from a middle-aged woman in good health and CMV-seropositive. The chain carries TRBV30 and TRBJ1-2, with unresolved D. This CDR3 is CAWSLQRSNYGYTF. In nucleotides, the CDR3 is TGTGCCTGGAGCCTTCAACGGTCTAACTATGGCTACACCTTC.